What follows are 29 T cell receptor beta chains derived from one specimen sequenced in a study of T cell changes during pregnancy in multiple sclerosis. Some clones are missing from TCRdb's copy, which holds only in-frame ones; the method was immunoSEQ multiplex PCR. The sample shows under 80,000 clones, roughly 86% of them seen only once. Sequenced here: peripheral blood, sampled in the first trimester of pregnancy. These receptors were taken from a female donor with multiple sclerosis, enrolled in a pregnancy study.

This rearrangement joins TRBV28 to TRBJ2-2, with 7 bases lining up with TRBD1. This CDR3 has 17 residues. With V trimmed by 5 bases and J by 2 bases, 11 bases remained unmatched. CDR1 MDHEN and CDR2 SYDVKM come from the germline V gene. In nucleotides, the CDR3 is TGTGCCAGCAGTACTAACCCAGGGGGTTCTAACACCGGGGAGCTGTTTTTT. Amino acids: CASSTNPGGSNTGELFF.

J is TRBJ2-5 and V is TRBV11-2; 14 nucleotides agree with TRBD2. The CDR3 extends over 15 amino acids. CDR1 is SGHAT and CDR2 is FQNNGV in the germline V gene. J was trimmed by 5 bases and V by 5 bases; bases with no gene match: 4. DNA for the CDR3: TGTGCCAGCAGCCGACTAGCGGGAGGGCCGGAGACCCAGTACTTC. The encoded protein is CASSRLAGGPETQYF.

The count of this clone is one. J is TRBJ1-1 and V is TRBV9, with D hard to call. The V gene's germline CDR1 is SGDLS and CDR2 YYNGEE. The V end was cut by 3 bases, the J end by 6 bases, with 9 bases between. This CDR3 has 12 residues. CDR3 nucleotide sequence: TGTGCCAGCAGCGGTATGTCGGCTGAAGCTTTCTTT. It translates to CASSGMSAEAFF. Supplemented by reference TRBV9 and TRBJ1-1, the full variable domain reads DSGVTQTPKHLITATGQRVTLRCSPRSGDLSVYWYQQSLDQGLQFLIQYYNGEERAKGNILERFSAQQFPDLHSELNLSSLELGDSALYFCASSGMSAEAFFGQGTRLTVV.

This chain links TRBV7-9 with TRBJ1-4; weak D call: TRBD1 (5 bases). The CDR3 has 15 amino acids. CDR1 is SEHNR, CDR2 FQNEAQ, per germline (reference sequence). The V and J ends lost 5 bases and 3 bases respectively, with 13 bases between them. The DNA of the CDR3 is TGTGCCAGCAGCCCGAGGGGAGGCGCTAATGAAAAACTGTTTTTT. Its translation is CASSPRGGANEKLFF.

The chain is built from TRBV6-5 and TRBJ2-7, with TRBD1 identical over 7 bases. V gave up 2 bases and J gave up 2 bases; unmatched junction bases: 0. The CDR3 has 13 amino acids. Germline values: CDR1 MNHEY, CDR2 SVGAGI. The CDR3 loop is CASSYDRAYEQYF. The CDR3 bases are TGTGCCAGCAGTTACGACAGGGCCTACGAGCAGTACTTC.

The rearrangement uses TRBV4-1 and TRBJ1-1; tentative D call: TRBD1 (5 bases). The CDR3 consists of 15 residues. V was shortened by 4 bases and J by 3 bases, with 15 bases between the two germline ends. Germline CDR1 MGHRA, CDR2 YSYEKL. The CDR3 reads CASSRGAGGDTEAFF. The CDR3 coding sequence is TGCGCCAGCAGCCGCGGGGCCGGGGGGGACACTGAAGCTTTCTTT.

The V gene is TRBV5-4, the J gene TRBJ1-2, with D possibly TRBD1 on 5 matching bases. The CDR3 length is 13 residues. V gave up 4 bases and J gave up 4 bases, with 11 bases separating them. Germline lookup yields CDR1 SGHNT and CDR2 YYREEE (reference sequence). The chain's CDR3 is CASSPGGGYGYTF. The CDR3 bases are TGTGCCAGCAGCCCGGGGGGAGGCTATGGCTACACCTTC.

CDR3 protein: CASSPPGGASNIQYF. DNA of the CDR3: TGTGCCAGCAGTCCGCCGGGGGGCGCGAGCAACATTCAGTACTTC. This chain joins TRBV28 and TRBJ2-4; D might be TRBD2 (7 bases). CDR1 is MDHEN and CDR2 is SYDVKM in the germline V gene. This CDR3 region has 15 residues. V lost 5 bases, J lost 7 bases, and 18 bases lay in between.

The V gene is TRBV5-5, the J gene TRBJ2-3; 7 bases fit TRBD2. The V gene's germline CDR1 is SGHKS and CDR2 YYEKEE (reference sequence). The V and J ends lost 4 bases and 2 bases, in that order; junction bases with no gene match: 4. CDR3 length: 14 amino acids. The CDR3 DNA follows: TGTGCCAGCAGCCCTACTAGCGACACAGATACGCAGTATTTT. Protein: CASSPTSDTDTQYF.

The J gene is TRBJ2-1, the V gene TRBV7-3; the match to TRBD2 covers 11 bases. V lost 6 bases to trimming and J lost 7 bases; unmatched junction nucleotides: 8. The length of the CDR3 is 15 residues. Germline CDR1 SGHTA, CDR2 FQGTGA. The CDR3 DNA reads TGTGCCAGCAGGACTACTAGCGGGAGAGGGAATGAGCAGTTCTTC. It yields the protein CASRTTSGRGNEQFF.

J is TRBJ1-1 and V is TRBV18; no firm D call. CDR1 and CDR2 from the germline V gene are KGHSH and LQKENI. CDR3 length equals 14 residues. V dropped 0 bases and J dropped 1 base, with 6 bases sitting between them. The CDR3 coding sequence is TGTGCCAGCTCACCACCGATACAGAACACTGAAGCTTTCTTT. Amino acid sequence: CASSPPIQNTEAFF. The whole variable domain, filled in from reference TRBV18 and TRBJ1-1, reads NAGVMQNPRHLVRRRGQEARLRCSPMKGHSHVYWYRQLPEEGLKFMVYLQKENIIDESGMPKERFSAEFPKEGPSILRIQQVVRGDSAAYFCASSPPIQNTEAFFGQGTRLTVV.

The gene calls are TRBV6-1 and TRBJ2-1; TRBD1 might be the D (6 bases). Germline values: CDR1 MNHNS, CDR2 SASEGT. V lost 8 bases to trimming and J lost 12 bases, with 17 bases between them. This CDR3 is 12 amino acids long. The CDR3 reads CASHQGSSWQFF. In DNA, the CDR3 is TGTGCCAGCCATCAGGGGAGCTCTTGGCAGTTCTTC.

This chain connects TRBV9 to TRBJ2-5; unclear D gene. The CDR3 consists of 14 residues. Germline-derived CDR1 and CDR2 are SGDLS and YYNGEE. V was trimmed by 0 bases and J by 4 bases, leaving 10 bases between them. CDR3 DNA: TGTGCCAGCAGCGTAGCTACGAAGAGAGAGACCCAGTACTTC. Protein sequence: CASSVATKRETQYF.

This chain uses TRBV4-1 with TRBJ1-2, with 11 bases identical to TRBD1. Germline CDR1 is MGHRA and CDR2 is YSYEKL. Trimming removed 2 bases from V and 3 bases from J; junction bases left unmatched: 11. The CDR3 is 18 residues long. The CDR3, as DNA: TGCGCCAGCAGCCAACTCCTATCGGGACAGGGGGAATACTATGGCTACACCTTC. Protein sequence: CASSQLLSGQGEYYGYTF.

J is TRBJ2-2 and V is TRBV19; D gene uncertain. Per the germline V gene, CDR1 is LNHDA and CDR2 is SQIVND (reference sequence). This CDR3 spans 12 amino acids. Trimming shortened V by 8 bases and J by 6 bases, and 10 bases separated the two germline ends. CDR3 in DNA: TGTGCCAGTTCTTGGTTAGCCGGGGAGCTGTTTTTT. This translates into CASSWLAGELFF.

This clone was picked up one time. The chain carries TRBV7-9 and TRBJ2-3; D unclear. Trimming shortened V by 4 bases and J by 2 bases, and 4 bases separated the two germline ends. Germline CDR1 reads SEHNR; CDR2 reads FQNEAQ (reference sequence). The CDR3 runs 12 residues. As DNA, the CDR3 is TGTGCCAGCAGCTCCAACACAGATACGCAGTATTTT. This sequence encodes CASSSNTDTQYF. The entire variable domain, with the rest obtained from reference TRBV7-9 and TRBJ2-3, is as follows: DTGVSQNPRHKITKRGQNVTFRCDPISEHNRLYWYRQTLGQGPEFLTYFQNEAQLEKSRLLSDRFSAERPKGSFSTLEIQRTEQGDSAMYLCASSSNTDTQYFGPGTRLTVL.

J is TRBJ1-2 and V is TRBV5-1, with 8 nucleotides matching TRBD1. V lost 0 bases, J lost 8 bases, and 3 bases stayed unmatched. This CDR3 region has 13 residues. The germline gives CDR1 SGHRS, CDR2 YFSETQ. The CDR3 region is CASSLVPGGGYTF. The CDR3 DNA sequence: TGCGCCAGCAGCTTGGTGCCAGGGGGCGGCTACACCTTC.

This clone was found once. The chain links TRBV7-6 to TRBJ1-4; D is ambiguous. V lost 5 bases, J lost 6 bases, and 10 bases lay in between. Germline V gene data show CDR1 as SGHVS and CDR2 as FNYEAQ. The CDR3 spans 13 residues. The CDR3 region is CASSPMTYEKLFF. The CDR3 nucleotides read TGTGCCAGCAGCCCAATGACATATGAAAAACTGTTTTTT.

The V call is TRBV4-2, the J call TRBJ2-7; a weak D match, TRBD2 (6 bases). In germline, CDR1 is LGHNA, CDR2 YNFKEQ. The V end was cut by 4 bases, the J end by 4 bases, with 11 bases between. The CDR3 contains 13 residues. CDR3 residues: CASSPGDIYEQYF. CDR3 nucleotides: TGTGCCAGCAGCCCGGGAGATATTTACGAGCAGTACTTC.

The rearrangement joins TRBV11-2 to TRBJ2-7; weak D call: TRBD1 (6 bases). Germline V CDR1 and CDR2: SGHAT, FQNNGV. V was shortened by 5 bases and J by 5 bases, with 16 bases between the two germline ends. The CDR3 spans 14 residues. The CDR3 DNA reads as TGTGCCAGCAGCCTGTCCCACAGGGACCACGAGCAGTACTTC. Translated: CASSLSHRDHEQYF. Supplemented by reference TRBV11-2 and TRBJ2-7, the full variable domain reads EAGVAQSPRYKIIEKRQSVAFWCNPISGHATLYWYQQILGQGPKLLIQFQNNGVVDDSQLPKDRFSAERLKGVDSTLKIQPAKLEDSAVYLCASSLSHRDHEQYFGPGTRLTVT.

The chain recombines TRBV11-3 with TRBJ2-6; 14 positions match TRBD2. Germline CDR1 reads SGHNT; CDR2 reads YENEEA. The CDR3 extends over 18 amino acids. V gave up 5 bases and J gave up 4 bases; unmatched junction bases: 7. CDR3 DNA sequence: TGTGCCAGCAGCGAGACTAGCGGGAGGGCCTTCGGGGCCAACGTCCTGACTTTC. It specifies CASSETSGRAFGANVLTF.

J is TRBJ1-2 and V is TRBV28; possible D gene TRBD1, 6 bases. V shed 5 bases and J shed 3 bases, with 10 bases lying between them. Germline V gene sequence: CDR1 MDHEN, CDR2 SYDVKM. The CDR3 runs to 13 residues. The DNA of the CDR3 is TGTGCCAGCAGTCGAGGACAGCACTATGGCTACACCTTC. This sequence encodes CASSRGQHYGYTF.

The rearrangement joins TRBV18 to TRBJ1-4; 8 nucleotides agree with TRBD1. V lost 3 bases and J lost 5; bases outside the gene matches: 2. CDR1 and CDR2 (germline): KGHSH, LQKENI. This CDR3 region has 14 residues. For the CDR3, the DNA is TGTGCCAGCTCACCGGGACAGGAGAATGAAAAACTGTTTTTT. This sequence encodes CASSPGQENEKLFF.

The V call is TRBV5-1, the J call TRBJ1-1; no clear D. The CDR3 has 16 residues. Germline lookup yields CDR1 SGHRS and CDR2 YFSETQ. Trimming took 2 bases from V and 0 from J, leaving 14 bases between them. The CDR3: CASSFNPTSMNTEAFF. In nucleotides, the CDR3 is TGCGCCAGCAGCTTCAACCCGACATCTATGAACACTGAAGCTTTCTTT. Together with reference TRBV5-1 and TRBJ1-1, the CDR3 gives the full variable domain: KAGVTQTPRYLIKTRGQQVTLSCSPISGHRSVSWYQQTPGQGLQFLFEYFSETQRNKGNFPGRFSGRQFSNSRSEMNVSTLELGDSALYLCASSFNPTSMNTEAFFGQGTRLTVV.

The chain has TRBV5-4 and TRBJ2-7, with 9 bases that match TRBD2. The junction had 11 bases not matched to a gene; V was cut back by 4 bases and J by 6 bases. This CDR3 contains 15 residues. CDR1 and CDR2 from the germline V gene are SGHNT and YYREEE (reference sequence). This CDR3 is CASSPEASGKREQYF. CDR3 nucleotides: TGTGCCAGCAGCCCGGAGGCTAGCGGGAAACGCGAGCAGTACTTC.

The rearrangement joins TRBV7-9 to TRBJ1-5; TRBD1 matches 10 bases. The CDR3 consists of 13 residues. V was pared by 5 bases and J by 7 bases, with 2 bases of the junction left unmatched. Germline V gives CDR1 SEHNR, CDR2 FQNEAQ (reference sequence). The CDR3 DNA follows: TGTGCCAGCAGCCTGGACAGGGGGCAGCCCCAGCATTTT. It codes for CASSLDRGQPQHF. The complete variable domain, with remaining parts taken from reference TRBV7-9 and TRBJ1-5, reads DTGVSQNPRHKITKRGQNVTFRCDPISEHNRLYWYRQTLGQGPEFLTYFQNEAQLEKSRLLSDRFSAERPKGSFSTLEIQRTEQGDSAMYLCASSLDRGQPQHFGDGTRLSIL.

The genes are TRBV7-9 and TRBJ2-3; TRBD2 matches 11 bases. CDR1 is SEHNR, CDR2 FQNEAQ, per germline (reference sequence). The CDR3 is 17 amino acids. The trim removed 3 bases at V and 1 base at J, leaving 6 bases unmatched. The CDR3 sequence: CASSLGLAARGTDTQYF. CDR3 DNA: TGTGCCAGCAGCTTGGGACTAGCGGCGCGGGGCACAGATACGCAGTATTTT.

The rearrangement links TRBV30 to TRBJ1-3; 7 bases map to TRBD1. The junction had 9 bases not matched to a gene; V was cut back by 5 bases and J by 2 bases. Germline V gene data show CDR1 as GTSNPN and CDR2 as SVGIG (reference sequence). This CDR3 is built from 15 residues. The CDR3 reads CAWSPTGAAGNTIYF. The DNA of the CDR3 is TGTGCCTGGTCGCCCACAGGGGCCGCTGGAAACACCATATATTTT.

CDR3 nucleotides: TGTGCCAGCAGTTCCGGGACAGTAGTCGAAGAGACCCAGTACTTC. Translated, it gives CASSSGTVVEETQYF. The chain employs TRBV27 and TRBJ2-5, with 7 bases matching TRBD1. V was clipped by 4 bases and J by 3 bases; unmatched bases: 8. Germline-derived CDR1 and CDR2 are MNHEY and SMNVEV (reference sequence). This CDR3 spans 15 amino acids.